This entry lists 19 T cell receptor beta chains sequenced from one sample in a study of cytomegalovirus exposure and HLA in healthy donors. Measured with immunoSEQ multiplex PCR; TCRdb has only the in-frame clones, and not every one. The sample shows about 140,000 clones, almost 85% of them seen only once. Sequenced material: PBMCs. These receptor sequences come from a woman aged 25 to 45 in good health and CMV-seronegative.

The chain carries TRBV18 and TRBJ2-1; 11 bases are shared with TRBD2. Germline V gives CDR1 KGHSH, CDR2 LQKENI. With 2 bases clipped from V and 5 bases from J, the junction kept 8 bases outside the gene matches. The CDR3 consists of 17 residues. The CDR3 DNA is TGTGCCAGCTCACCAAACGGGACTAGCGGAAGTAACAATGAGCAGTTCTTC. Translation: CASSPNGTSGSNNEQFF.

The chain employs TRBV2 and TRBJ1-1, with 8 bases identical to TRBD1. This CDR3 contains 14 residues. From germline, CDR1 is SNHLY and CDR2 FYNNEI. V trimming: 5 bases; J trimming: 5 bases; junction bases outside the gene matches: 7. CDR3 in amino acids: CASSLTGGETEAFF. CDR3 nucleotide sequence: TGTGCCAGCAGTCTTACAGGGGGTGAAACTGAAGCTTTCTTT.

This clone has a single count. CDR3 protein: CASSLSGTGGDQPQHF. In DNA form, the CDR3 reads TGTGCCAGCAGTTTATCAGGGACAGGGGGCGATCAGCCCCAGCATTTT. The chain has TRBV28 and TRBJ1-5; 12 positions match TRBD1. CDR3 length: 16 amino acids. Germline lookup yields CDR1 MDHEN and CDR2 SYDVKM. With V trimmed by 1 base and J by 5 bases, 3 bases remained unmatched.

This clone was counted between two and nine times. This chain links TRBV4-2 with TRBJ1-5; D is unresolved. The CDR3 is made up of 16 amino acids. The germline gives CDR1 LGHNA, CDR2 YNFKEQ. The ends were cut back, 0 bases at V and 3 bases at J, with 12 bases in the middle. CDR3 sequence: CASSQDSLGPNQPQHF. CDR3 DNA: TGTGCCAGCAGCCAAGATTCTTTGGGCCCCAATCAGCCCCAGCATTTT.

This chain uses TRBV18 with TRBJ1-1; 10 bases fit TRBD1. Losses at the gene ends were 3 bases for V and 11 bases for J; bases not matched to a gene: 12. The CDR3 sequence is 15 residues long. The germline CDR1 and CDR2 sequences are KGHSH and LQKENI. The CDR3 DNA is TGTGCCAGCTCACCGGGACAGGGGCTCCTGGCTCCGGCTTTCTTT. It is translated as CASSPGQGLLAPAFF.

CDR3 in amino acids: CASSRDTDNEQFF. The CDR3 DNA sequence: TGTGCCAGCAGCCGGGACACCGACAATGAGCAGTTCTTC. The J gene is TRBJ2-1, the V gene TRBV6-5, with D perhaps matching TRBD1 (6 bases). Germline lookup yields CDR1 MNHEY and CDR2 SVGAGI. The CDR3 covers 13 residues. Trimming took 6 bases from V and 5 from J, leaving 11 bases between them.

The chain is built from TRBV6-6 and TRBJ2-7, with D perhaps TRBD1 (5 bases). CDR1 is MNHNY, CDR2 SVGAGI, per germline (reference sequence). The CDR3 extends over 13 amino acids. Deletions cut 6 bases from V and 2 bases from J, with 11 bases between. CDR3 in DNA: TGTGCCAGCAGCGCAGGGATACCCTACGAGCAGTACTTC. It yields the protein CASSAGIPYEQYF.

The chain uses TRBV15 and TRBJ1-5; 7 nucleotides match TRBD1. Germline V CDR1 and CDR2: LNHNV, YYDKDF (reference sequence). The CDR3 length is 16 residues. J was trimmed by 3 bases and V by 4 bases; bases with no gene match: 9. The CDR3 DNA is TGTGCCACCAGCACTGAGACAGGGAATTTCAATCAGCCCCAGCATTTT. The encoded protein is CATSTETGNFNQPQHF.

The chain couples TRBV7-3 to TRBJ1-1, with TRBD1 as a possible D gene (6 bases). V dropped 5 bases and J dropped 3 bases, with 10 bases sitting between them. This CDR3 contains 13 residues. Germline CDR1 reads SGHTA; CDR2 reads FQGTGA. CDR3 sequence reads: CASSQGPDTEAFF. The CDR3, as DNA: TGTGCCAGCAGCCAGGGGCCGGACACTGAAGCTTTCTTT. Full variable domain (remainder filled in from reference TRBV7-3 and TRBJ1-1): GAGVSQTPSNKVTEKGKYVELRCDPISGHTALYWYRQSLGQGPEFLIYFQGTGAADDSGLPNDRFFAVRPEGSVSTLKIQRTERGDSAVYLCASSQGPDTEAFFGQGTRLTVV.

The V call is TRBV19, the J call TRBJ2-7; 8 bases map to TRBD1. Germline-derived CDR1 and CDR2 are LNHDA and SQIVND (reference sequence). The length of the CDR3 is 14 residues. V shed 5 bases, J shed 2 bases, and the junction held 5 bases outside the gene matches. The chain's CDR3 is CASSLRQGTYEQYF. The CDR3 bases are TGTGCCAGTAGTCTTCGACAGGGGACCTACGAGCAGTACTTC.

This clone was observed a handful of times. The chain employs TRBV11-1 and TRBJ1-1; D is uncertain. This CDR3 contains 15 residues. The germline gives CDR1 SGHAT, CDR2 FQDESV (reference sequence). Trimming pared 2 bases from V and 0 bases from J, leaving 10 bases between. The CDR3 is CASSLRHFMNTEAFF. The DNA for the CDR3 is TGTGCCAGCAGCTTACGTCACTTTATGAACACTGAAGCTTTCTTT.

The V gene is TRBV2, the J gene TRBJ2-2; 11 bases map to TRBD2. With V trimmed by 6 bases and J by 5 bases, 5 bases remained unmatched. CDR1 SNHLY and CDR2 FYNNEI come from the germline V gene. The CDR3 runs to 15 residues. This chain's CDR3 is CASRTTSGRTGELFF. CDR3 in DNA: TGTGCCAGCAGAACCACTAGCGGGAGAACCGGGGAGCTGTTTTTT. The variable domain in full, with the rest retrieved from reference TRBV2 and TRBJ2-2, is EPEVTQTPSHQVTQMGQEVILRCVPISNHLYFYWYRQILGQKVEFLVSFYNNEISEKSEIFDDQFSVERPDGSNFTLKIRSTKLEDSAMYFCASRTTSGRTGELFFGEGSRLTVL.

J is TRBJ2-3 and V is TRBV9, with 9 bases aligning to TRBD2. Per germline, CDR1 SGDLS and CDR2 YYNGEE. The CDR3 spans 15 residues. V lost 2 bases to trimming and J lost 4 bases; unmatched junction nucleotides: 5. The CDR3 loop is CASSVGGGAADTQYF. CDR3 DNA: TGTGCCAGCAGCGTGGGCGGGGGGGCAGCAGATACGCAGTATTTT. Complete variable domain (other parts from reference TRBV9 and TRBJ2-3): DSGVTQTPKHLITATGQRVTLRCSPRSGDLSVYWYQQSLDQGLQFLIQYYNGEERAKGNILERFSAQQFPDLHSELNLSSLELGDSALYFCASSVGGGAADTQYFGPGTRLTVL.

V is TRBV5-1 and J is TRBJ1-1; perhaps TRBD1 as D (6 bases). V shed 7 bases and J shed 7 bases, with 11 bases lying between them. The CDR3 is made up of 11 amino acids. Germline-derived CDR1 and CDR2 are SGHRS and YFSETQ. CDR3 sequence reads: CASFQGSEAFF. CDR3 nucleotide sequence: TGCGCCAGCTTTCAGGGGAGTGAAGCTTTCTTT.

This rearrangement joins TRBV7-8 to TRBJ2-3; no firm D call. Germline loops: CDR1 SGHVS, CDR2 FQNEAQ. This CDR3 is 10 amino acids long. Trimming pared 8 bases from V and 3 bases from J, leaving 3 bases between. CDR3 sequence reads: CASATDTQYF. The DNA of the CDR3 is TGTGCCAGCGCGACAGATACGCAGTATTTT.

In this sample, this clone turned up once. The V call is TRBV5-1, the J call TRBJ1-4; D is possibly TRBD1 (6 bases). The germline CDR1 and CDR2 sequences are SGHRS and YFSETQ. This CDR3 region has 15 residues. V was cut by 4 bases and J by 8 bases, with 18 bases left in between. The CDR3 sequence is CASSPGGAVKEKLFF. The CDR3, as DNA: TGCGCCAGCAGCCCCGGGGGGGCGGTGAAGGAAAAACTGTTTTTT.

This clone came up many times. V gene TRBV9 combines with J gene TRBJ1-2; TRBD1 matches 8 bases. The CDR3 runs 14 residues. The germline CDR1 and CDR2 sequences are SGDLS and YYNGEE. Germline trimming cut 0 bases from V and 4 bases from J; bases unmatched to any gene: 2. CDR3 protein: CASSVGRGLYGYTF. The CDR3 nucleotides are TGTGCCAGCAGCGTAGGCAGGGGGCTCTATGGCTACACCTTC.

The chain joins TRBV9 to TRBJ2-1; 7 bases align to TRBD2. Germline V lookup: CDR1 SGDLS, CDR2 YYNGEE. CDR3 length: 15 amino acids. Unmatched junction bases numbered 3, after V lost 0 bases and J lost 3 bases. The CDR3 DNA follows: TGTGCCAGCAGCGTAGTCGGGGGGAACTACAATGAGCAGTTCTTC. Its protein is CASSVVGGNYNEQFF.

V usage is TRBV5-1 and J usage is TRBJ1-2; 8 bases are a match to TRBD1. V shed 6 bases and J 5 bases; nucleotides not matched to a gene: 6. CDR3 length equals 13 residues. CDR1 is SGHRS, CDR2 YFSETQ, per germline. DNA of the CDR3: TGCGCCAGCACCCCGGGACAGGAATATGGCTACACCTTC. Amino acids: CASTPGQEYGYTF.